This entry describes one T cell receptor (beta chain). TCRdb's copy holds only in-frame clones and misses some; the assay was immunoSEQ multiplex PCR. The data show some 180,000 clones, 70% to 90% seen once. This CDR3 is 16 amino acids long. V shed 4 bases and J 3 bases; nucleotides not matched to a gene: 8. Germline loops: CDR1 KGHDR, CDR2 SFDVKD. These data are taken from a study of blood T cell repertoires in COVID-19. The chain employs TRBV24-1 and TRBJ1-1, with 9 bases aligning to TRBD1. The clonotype was recovered from a man aged 60 to 75 with active or convalescent COVID-19. Sequenced: peripheral blood. CDR3 in amino acids: CATSELQGALDTEAFF. The CDR3 DNA reads TGTGCCACCAGTGAATTACAGGGGGCGTTGGACACTGAAGCTTTCTTT.